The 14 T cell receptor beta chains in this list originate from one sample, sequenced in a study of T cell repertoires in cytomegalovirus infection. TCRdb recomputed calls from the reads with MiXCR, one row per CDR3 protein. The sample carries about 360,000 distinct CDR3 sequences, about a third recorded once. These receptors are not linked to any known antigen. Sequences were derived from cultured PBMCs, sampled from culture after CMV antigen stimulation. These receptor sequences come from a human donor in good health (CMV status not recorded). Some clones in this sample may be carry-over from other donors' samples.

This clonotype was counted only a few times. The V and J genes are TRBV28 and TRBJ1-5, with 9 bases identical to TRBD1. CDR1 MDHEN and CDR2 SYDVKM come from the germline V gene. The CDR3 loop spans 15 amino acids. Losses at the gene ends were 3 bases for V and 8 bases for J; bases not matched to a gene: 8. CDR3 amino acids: CASSLKPGQGKPQHF. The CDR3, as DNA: TGTGCCAGCAGTTTGAAACCGGGACAGGGAAAGCCCCAGCATTTT.

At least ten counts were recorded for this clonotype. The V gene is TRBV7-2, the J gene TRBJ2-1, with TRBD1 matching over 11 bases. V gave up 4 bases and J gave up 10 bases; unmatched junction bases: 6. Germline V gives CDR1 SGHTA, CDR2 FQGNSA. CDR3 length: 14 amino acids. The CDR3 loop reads CASSSGQGDPEQFF. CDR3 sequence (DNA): TGTGCCAGCAGCTCGGGACAGGGGGATCCGGAGCAGTTCTTC. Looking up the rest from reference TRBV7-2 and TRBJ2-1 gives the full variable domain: GAGVSQSPSNKVTEKGKDVELRCDPISGHTALYWYRQSLGQGLEFLIYFQGNSAPDKSGLPSDRFSAERTGGSVSTLTIQRTQQEDSAVYLCASSSGQGDPEQFFGPGTRLTVL.

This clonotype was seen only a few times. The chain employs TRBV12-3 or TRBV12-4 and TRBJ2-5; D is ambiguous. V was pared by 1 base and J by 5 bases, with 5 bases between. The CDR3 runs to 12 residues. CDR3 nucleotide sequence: TGTGCCAGCAGTTTAGGCACCGAGACCCAGTACTTC. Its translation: CASSLGTETQYF.

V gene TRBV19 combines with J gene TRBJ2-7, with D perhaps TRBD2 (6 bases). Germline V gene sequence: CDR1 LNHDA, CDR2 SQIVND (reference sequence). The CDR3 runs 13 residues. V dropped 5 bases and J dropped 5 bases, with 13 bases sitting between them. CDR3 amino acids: CASSLAGRHEQYF. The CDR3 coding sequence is TGTGCCAGTAGTCTGGCAGGGAGGCACGAGCAGTACTTC.

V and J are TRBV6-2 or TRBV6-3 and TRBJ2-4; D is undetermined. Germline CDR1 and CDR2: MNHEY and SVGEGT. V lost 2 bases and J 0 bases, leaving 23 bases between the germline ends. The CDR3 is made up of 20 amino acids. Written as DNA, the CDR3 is TGTGCCAGCAGTTACAGCCGATATGAGAACCTACCCCTAGCCAAAAACATTCAGTACTTC. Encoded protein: CASSYSRYENLPLAKNIQYF.

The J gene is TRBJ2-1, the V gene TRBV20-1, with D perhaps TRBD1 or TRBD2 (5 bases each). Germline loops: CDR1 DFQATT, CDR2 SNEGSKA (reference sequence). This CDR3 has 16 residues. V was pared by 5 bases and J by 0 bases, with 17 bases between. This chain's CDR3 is CSAPSPGQSSYNEQFF. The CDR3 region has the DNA TGCAGTGCTCCCTCGCCGGGGCAGAGCTCCTACAATGAGCAGTTCTTC.

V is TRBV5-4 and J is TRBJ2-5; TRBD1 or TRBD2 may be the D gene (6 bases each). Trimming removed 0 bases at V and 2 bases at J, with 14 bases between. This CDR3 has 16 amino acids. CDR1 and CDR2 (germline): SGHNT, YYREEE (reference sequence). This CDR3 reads CASSLGGGSGQETQYF. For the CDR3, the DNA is TGTGCCAGCAGCTTGGGAGGGGGTAGCGGACAAGAGACCCAGTACTTC.

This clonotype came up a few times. CDR3 region: CASSPGINEQFF. Here the CDR3 DNA reads TGTGCCAGCAGCCCGGGGATCAATGAGCAGTTCTTC. The rearrangement links TRBV7-9 to TRBJ2-1; D is perhaps TRBD2 (5 bases). CDR1 is SEHNR, CDR2 FQNEAQ, per germline (reference sequence). V was clipped by 5 bases and J by 6 bases, with 8 bases between them. CDR3 length equals 12 residues.

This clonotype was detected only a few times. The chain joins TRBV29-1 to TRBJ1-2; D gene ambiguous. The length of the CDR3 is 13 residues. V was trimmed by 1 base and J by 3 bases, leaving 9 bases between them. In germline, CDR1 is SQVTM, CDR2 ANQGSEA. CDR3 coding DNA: TGCAGCGTTGAAGTGGGAATCGACTATGGCTACACCTTC. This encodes CSVEVGIDYGYTF.

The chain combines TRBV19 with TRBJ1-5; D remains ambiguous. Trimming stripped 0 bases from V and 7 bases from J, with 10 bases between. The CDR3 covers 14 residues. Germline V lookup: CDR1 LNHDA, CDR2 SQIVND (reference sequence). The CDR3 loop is CASSIDRMSQPQHF. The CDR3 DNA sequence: TGTGCCAGTAGTATAGATCGTATGTCGCAGCCCCAGCATTTT.

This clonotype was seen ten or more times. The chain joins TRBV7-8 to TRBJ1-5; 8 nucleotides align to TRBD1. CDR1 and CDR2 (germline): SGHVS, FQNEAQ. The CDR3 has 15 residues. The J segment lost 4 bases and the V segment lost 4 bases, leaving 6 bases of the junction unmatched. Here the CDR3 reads CASSSGTGWNQPQHF. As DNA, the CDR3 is TGTGCCAGCAGCTCGGGGACAGGATGGAATCAGCCCCAGCATTTT.

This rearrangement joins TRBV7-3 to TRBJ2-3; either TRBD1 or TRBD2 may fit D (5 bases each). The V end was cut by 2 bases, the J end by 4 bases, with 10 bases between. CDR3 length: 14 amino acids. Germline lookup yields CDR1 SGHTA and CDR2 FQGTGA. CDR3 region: CASSLSEGPDTQYF. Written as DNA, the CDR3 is TGTGCCAGCAGCTTATCCGAGGGACCAGATACGCAGTATTTT.

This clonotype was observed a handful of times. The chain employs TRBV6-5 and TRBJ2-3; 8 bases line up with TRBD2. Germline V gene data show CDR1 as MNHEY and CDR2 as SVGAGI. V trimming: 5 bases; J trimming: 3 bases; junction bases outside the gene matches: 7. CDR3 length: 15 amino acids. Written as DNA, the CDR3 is TGTGCCAGCAGTACGCAGCGGGGGTGGACAGATACGCAGTATTTT. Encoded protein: CASSTQRGWTDTQYF.

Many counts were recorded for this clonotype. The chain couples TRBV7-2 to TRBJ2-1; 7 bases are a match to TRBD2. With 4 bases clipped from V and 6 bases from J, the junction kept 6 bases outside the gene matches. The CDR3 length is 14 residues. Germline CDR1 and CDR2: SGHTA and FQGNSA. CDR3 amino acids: CASSYSRGVNEQFF. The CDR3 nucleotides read TGTGCCAGCAGCTACAGCCGGGGGGTCAATGAGCAGTTCTTC.